This T cell receptor beta chain appears in the sequencing data of a study of shared clonotypes between healthy human individuals. Study-level points and caveats: It was anticipated that sequencing depth would influence how many clonotypes donors shared. It was the few donors that limited the genetic and exposure-history diversity represented.

This table comes from immunoSEQ multiplex PCR, and its TCRdb copy is limited to in-frame clones, with some not included. The sample shows hundreds of thousands of clones, approximately 96% of them seen only once. About this clone itself: Its antigen remains unidentified.

Naive CD8 cells comprised CD45RO-negative, CCR7-positively selected cells, excluding terminally differentiated effector memory CD45RA+ cells. This CDR3 has 13 residues. Germline V lookup: CDR1 MNHEY, CDR2 SMNVEV (reference sequence). Trimming removed 2 bases from V and 1 base from J, with 5 bases in between. This sequence was found in a woman in her thirties in good health. The rearrangement uses TRBV27 and TRBJ1-1, with D hard to call. Sequenced: naive CD8+ T cells sorted from blood. As DNA, the CDR3 is TGTGCCAGCAGTTTAACTTGGAACACTGAAGCTTTCTTT. It yields the protein CASSLTWNTEAFF.